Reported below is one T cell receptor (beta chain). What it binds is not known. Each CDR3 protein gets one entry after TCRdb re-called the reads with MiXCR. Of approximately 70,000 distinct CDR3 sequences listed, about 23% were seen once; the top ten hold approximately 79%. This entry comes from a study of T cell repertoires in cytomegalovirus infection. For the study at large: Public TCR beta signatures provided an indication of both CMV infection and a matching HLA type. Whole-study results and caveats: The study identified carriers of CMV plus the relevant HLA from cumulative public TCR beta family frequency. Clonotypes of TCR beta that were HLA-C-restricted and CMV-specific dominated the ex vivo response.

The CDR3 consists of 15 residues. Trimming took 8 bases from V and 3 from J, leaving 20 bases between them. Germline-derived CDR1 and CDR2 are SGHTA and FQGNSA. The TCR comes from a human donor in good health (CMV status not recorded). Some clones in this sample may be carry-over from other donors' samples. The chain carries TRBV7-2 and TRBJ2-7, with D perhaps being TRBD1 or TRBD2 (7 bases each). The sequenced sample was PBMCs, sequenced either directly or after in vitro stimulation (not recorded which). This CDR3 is CASSQGGRGLYEQYF. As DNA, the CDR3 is TGTGCCAGCTCCCAGGGGGGGAGGGGTCTCTACGAGCAGTACTTC. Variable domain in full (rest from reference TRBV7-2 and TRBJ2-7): GAGVSQSPSNKVTEKGKDVELRCDPISGHTALYWYRQSLGQGLEFLIYFQGNSAPDKSGLPSDRFSAERTGGSVSTLTIQRTQQEDSAVYLCASSQGGRGLYEQYFGPGTRLTVT.